The present T cell receptor (beta chain) was sequenced within a study of blood T cell repertoires in COVID-19. Germline loops: CDR1 KGHSH, CDR2 LQKENI. Germline trimming cut 0 bases from V and 6 bases from J; bases unmatched to any gene: 3. The CDR3 sequence is 14 residues long. Some clones are missing from TCRdb's copy, which holds only in-frame ones; the method was immunoSEQ multiplex PCR. This sample yields under 250,000 clones, of which 80% are seen a single time; around 7.7% belongs to the top ten. Sequencing input: peripheral blood. V and J are TRBV18 and TRBJ2-7, with 9 bases lining up with TRBD1. This sequence was found in a woman in her 70s with acute or convalescent COVID-19. CDR3 sequence: CASSPPGTGIEQYF. The CDR3 DNA follows: TGTGCCAGCTCACCACCTGGGACAGGGATCGAGCAGTACTTC.